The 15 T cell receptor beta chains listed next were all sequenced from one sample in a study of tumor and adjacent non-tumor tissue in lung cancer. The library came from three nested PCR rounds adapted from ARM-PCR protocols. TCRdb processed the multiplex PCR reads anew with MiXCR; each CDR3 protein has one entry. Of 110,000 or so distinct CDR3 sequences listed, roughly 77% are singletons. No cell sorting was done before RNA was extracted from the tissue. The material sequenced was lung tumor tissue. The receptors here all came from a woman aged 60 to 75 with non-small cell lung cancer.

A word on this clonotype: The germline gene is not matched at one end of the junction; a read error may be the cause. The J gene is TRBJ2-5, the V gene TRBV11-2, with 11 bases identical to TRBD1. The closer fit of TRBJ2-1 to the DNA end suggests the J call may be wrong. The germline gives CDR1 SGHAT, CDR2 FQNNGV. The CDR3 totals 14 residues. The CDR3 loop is CAISVGTGGETQFF. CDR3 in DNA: TGCGCCATCAGCGTCGGGACAGGGGGTGAGACCCAGTTCTTC.

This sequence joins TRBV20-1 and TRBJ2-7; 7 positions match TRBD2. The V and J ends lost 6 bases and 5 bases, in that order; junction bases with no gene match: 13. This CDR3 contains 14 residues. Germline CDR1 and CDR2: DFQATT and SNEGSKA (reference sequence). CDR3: CSASLAEIRNEQYF. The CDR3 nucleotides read TGCAGTGCATCCCTAGCGGAAATAAGAAACGAGCAGTACTTC.

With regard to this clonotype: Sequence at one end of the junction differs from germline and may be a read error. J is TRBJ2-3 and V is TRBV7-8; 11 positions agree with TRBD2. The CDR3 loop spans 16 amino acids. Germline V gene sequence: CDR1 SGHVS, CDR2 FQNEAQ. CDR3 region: CAGSELAGATPGTQYF. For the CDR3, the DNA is TGTGCCGGCAGCGAACTAGCGGGGGCTACACCCGGTACGCAGTATTTT.

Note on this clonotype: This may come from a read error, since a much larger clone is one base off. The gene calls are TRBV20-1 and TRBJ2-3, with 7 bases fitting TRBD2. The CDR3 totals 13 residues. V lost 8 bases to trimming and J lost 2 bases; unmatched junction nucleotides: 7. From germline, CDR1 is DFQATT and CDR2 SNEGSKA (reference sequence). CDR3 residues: CSTPAGNTDTQYF. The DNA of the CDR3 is TGCAGTACCCCAGCGGGAAACACAGATACGCAGTATTTT.

CDR3 protein: CTATPGSPITDTQYF. In DNA form, the CDR3 reads TGCACGGCCACCCCCGGGAGCCCGATCACAGATACGCAGTATTTT. This chain joins TRBV20-1 and TRBJ2-3; D is possibly TRBD2 (6 bases). Per the germline V gene, CDR1 is DFQATT and CDR2 is SNEGSKA (reference sequence). The CDR3 covers 15 residues.

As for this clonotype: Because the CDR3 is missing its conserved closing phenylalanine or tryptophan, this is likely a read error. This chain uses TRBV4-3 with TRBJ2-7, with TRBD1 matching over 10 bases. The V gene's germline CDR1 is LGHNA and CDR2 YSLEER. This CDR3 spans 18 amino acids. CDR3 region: CASSHPRPLGQGGDEQYL. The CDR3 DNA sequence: TGCGCCAGTAGCCATCCCAGGCCCTTAGGACAGGGGGGCGACGAGCAGTACCTC.

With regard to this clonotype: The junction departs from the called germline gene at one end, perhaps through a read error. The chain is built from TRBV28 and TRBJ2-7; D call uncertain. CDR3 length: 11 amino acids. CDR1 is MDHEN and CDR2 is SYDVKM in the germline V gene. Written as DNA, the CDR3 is TGTGCCAACAGTTTATGGCCCGAGCAGTTTTTC. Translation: CANSLWPEQFF. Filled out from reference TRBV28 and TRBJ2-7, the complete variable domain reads DVKVTQSSRYLVKRTGEKVFLECVQDMDHENMFWYRQDPGLGLRLIYFSYDVKMKEKGDIPEGYSVSREKKERFSLILESASTNQTSMYLCANSLWPEQFFGPGTRLTVT.

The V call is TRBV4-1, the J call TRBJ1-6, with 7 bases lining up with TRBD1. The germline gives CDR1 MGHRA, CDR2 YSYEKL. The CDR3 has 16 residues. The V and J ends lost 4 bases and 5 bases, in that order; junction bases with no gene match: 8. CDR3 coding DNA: TGCGCCAGCAGCCGACAGGGTCCCCGGGATAATTCACCCCTCCACTTT. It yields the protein CASSRQGPRDNSPLHF.

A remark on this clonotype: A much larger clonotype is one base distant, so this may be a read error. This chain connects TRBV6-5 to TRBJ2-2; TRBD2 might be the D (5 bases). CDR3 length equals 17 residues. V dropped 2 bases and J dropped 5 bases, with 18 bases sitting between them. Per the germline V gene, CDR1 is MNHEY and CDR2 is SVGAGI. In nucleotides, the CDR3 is TGTGCCAGCAGTTACCCGGGCCTAGCCTCAAGTACCGGGGAGCTGTTTTTT. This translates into CASSYPGLASSTGELFF.

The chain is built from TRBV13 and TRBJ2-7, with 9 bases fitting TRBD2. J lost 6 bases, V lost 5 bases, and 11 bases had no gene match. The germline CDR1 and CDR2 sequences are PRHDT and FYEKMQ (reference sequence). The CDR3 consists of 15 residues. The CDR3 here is CASSLLRSGRSEQYF. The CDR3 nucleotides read TGTGCCAGCAGCCTCCTCCGGAGCGGGAGGAGCGAGCAGTACTTC.

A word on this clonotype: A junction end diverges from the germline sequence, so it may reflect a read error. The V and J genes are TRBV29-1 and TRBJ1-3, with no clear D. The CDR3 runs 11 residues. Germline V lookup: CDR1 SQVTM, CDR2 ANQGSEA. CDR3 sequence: CSVRTGNTTYF. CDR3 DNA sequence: TGCAGCGTTAGAACTGGAAACACCACATATTTT.

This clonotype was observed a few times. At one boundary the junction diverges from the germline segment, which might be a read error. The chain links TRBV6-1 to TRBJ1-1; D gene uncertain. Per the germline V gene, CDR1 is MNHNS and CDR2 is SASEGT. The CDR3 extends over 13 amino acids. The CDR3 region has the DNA TGCGCCAGCAGTCAAACTCAGAGAACTGAAACTTTCTTT. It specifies CASSQTQRTETFF.

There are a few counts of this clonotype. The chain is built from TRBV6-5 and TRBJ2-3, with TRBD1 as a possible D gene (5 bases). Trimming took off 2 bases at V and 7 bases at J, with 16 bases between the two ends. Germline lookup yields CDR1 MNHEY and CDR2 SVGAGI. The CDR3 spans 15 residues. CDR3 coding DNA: TGTGCCAGCAGTTACGACAGAACCCAGCTCAATACGCAGTATTTT. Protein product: CASSYDRTQLNTQYF.

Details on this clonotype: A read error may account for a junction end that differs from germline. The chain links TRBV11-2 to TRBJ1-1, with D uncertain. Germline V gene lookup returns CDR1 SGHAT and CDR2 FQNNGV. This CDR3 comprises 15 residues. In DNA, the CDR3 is TGTGTCAGCAGCTTGACCACCGGACTAAACGCTGAAGCTTTCTTT. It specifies CVSSLTTGLNAEAFF.

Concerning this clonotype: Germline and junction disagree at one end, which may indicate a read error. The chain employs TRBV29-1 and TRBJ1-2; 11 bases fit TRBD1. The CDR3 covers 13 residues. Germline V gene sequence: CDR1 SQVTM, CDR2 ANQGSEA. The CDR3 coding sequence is TGCAGCTATCCGGGACAGGGGGGTTATGGTTACACTTTC. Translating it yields CSYPGQGGYGYTF.